Listed below are T cell receptor beta chains from one sample, sequenced in a study of neurological immune-mediated disorders. TCRdb passed the 5' RACE reads through MiXCR, listing each CDR3 protein once. The profile shows about 49,000 distinct CDR3 sequences, 7% to 10% of them singletons. Material for sequencing was PBMCs. Every receptor here comes from a woman in her forties in good health. The CDR3 runs from the conserved cysteine through the conserved F or W. A D gene is named only where the DNA matches it firmly. Not every row has a clone size; where given, it reads once, few, many or a size class.

>TRBV20-1|many|TRBJ2-5|TRBD2
TGCAGTGCGCCCGGATCGCGCGGGGGGCGGGGAGAGACCCAGTACTTC
CSAPGSRGGRGETQYF
>TRBV6-4|few|TRBJ1-1|-
TGTGCCAGCAGCCTACGGGAGTACACTGAAGCTTTCTTT
CASSLREYTEAFF
>TRBV7-2|few|TRBJ1-3|-
TGTGCCAGCAGCCCGGGGATTGGAAACACCATATATTTT
CASSPGIGNTIYF
>TRBV6-5|many|TRBJ1-6|-
TGTGCCAGCTTAAAACGGGGGAGAGGCAATTCACCCCTCCACTTT
CASLKRGRGNSPLHF
>TRBV7-7|many|TRBJ2-5|TRBD1
TGTGCCAGCAGGGGGACAGCGAGGGAGACCCAGTACTTC
CASRGTARETQYF
>TRBV4-3|many|TRBJ1-6|-
TGCGCCAGCAGCCAAGATTACGCAGGACTTAATTCACCCCTCCACTTT
CASSQDYAGLNSPLHF
>TRBV9|few|TRBJ2-1|TRBD1
TGTGCCAGCAGGCCTTCAGAGGGGGCGCGTTCTGAGCAGTTCTTC
CASRPSEGARSEQFF
>TRBV6-5|many|TRBJ1-2|-
TGTGCCAGCAGTTATTCAAGGGACCCCTCCTATGGCTACACCTTC
CASSYSRDPSYGYTF
>TRBV20-1|many|TRBJ1-1|-
TGCAGTGCTAGGCCGATACAGGGTGCGGGAACTGAAGCTTTCTTT
CSARPIQGAGTEAFF
>TRBV20-1|many|TRBJ1-5|-
TGCAGTGCCGGCCGAGGGTCCAATCAGCCCCAGCATTTT
CSAGRGSNQPQHF
>TRBV6-1|many|TRBJ2-7|-
TGTGCCAGCAGTGTAAACTACGAGCAGTACTTC
CASSVNYEQYF
>TRBV10-3|many|TRBJ1-1|-
TGTGCCATCAGTGAGTTTCCGAACACTGAAGCTTTCTTT
CAISEFPNTEAFF
>TRBV27|many|TRBJ1-2|-
TGTGCCAGCCGAAATATAAACCCCGAGGTTAACTATGGCTACACCTTC
CASRNINPEVNYGYTF
>TRBV12-3/TRBV12-4|-|TRBJ2-1|-
TGTGCCAGCAGTTTTCGACGGAGCAATGAGCAGTTCTTC
CASSFRRSNEQFF
>TRBV6-5|many|TRBJ2-7|-
TGTGCCAGCAGTAGCGGGTACTCCTACGAGCAGTACTTC
CASSSGYSYEQYF
>TRBV7-2|many|TRBJ1-5|-
TGTGCCAGCAGCCAGAGTTCCAATAGCAATCAGCCCCAGCATTTT
CASSQSSNSNQPQHF
>TRBV7-2|many|TRBJ2-3|-
TGTGCCAGCAGCCCTCGCGTGCGGGCAGATACGCAGTATTTT
CASSPRVRADTQYF
>TRBV14|many|TRBJ1-1|TRBD1
TGTGCCAGCAGCCCGGGACAGATGAACACTGAAGCTTTCTTT
CASSPGQMNTEAFF
>TRBV20-1|many|TRBJ1-5|-
TGCAGTGCTCGGGACGGATCGAGCAATCAGCCCCAGCATTTT
CSARDGSSNQPQHF
>TRBV14|many|TRBJ2-7|-
TGTGCCAGCAGCCAAGATGGCGCTGACTCCTACGAGCAGTACTTC
CASSQDGADSYEQYF
>TRBV4-1|many|TRBJ2-3|-
TGCGCCAGCAGCCCTCAGGGGGGCAGCTTATTCACAGATACGCAGTATTTT
CASSPQGGSLFTDTQYF
>TRBV9|many|TRBJ1-2|-
TGTGCCAGCAGCCCCAATAACTATGGCTACACCTTC
CASSPNNYGYTF
>TRBV6-5|many|TRBJ1-2|TRBD1
TGTGCCAGCAGTCCATTAACAGGGGGCTATGGCTACACCTTC
CASSPLTGGYGYTF
>TRBV7-2|many|TRBJ1-1|-
TGTGCCAGCAGCTTATCCAGGATCGGCACTGAAGCTTTCTTT
CASSLSRIGTEAFF
>TRBV2|-|TRBJ2-1|TRBD2
TGTGCCAGCAGTTTTCAACTAGCGGGATGCGTATACAATGAGCAGTTTTTC
CASSFQLAGCVYNEQFF
>TRBV29-1|few|TRBJ2-1|-
TGCAGCGTTGGGACGGACGAGCAGTTCTTC
CSVGTDEQFF
>TRBV7-2|many|TRBJ2-2|-
TGTGCCAGCAGCCTAACGGGGGCCGGGGAGCTGTTTTTT
CASSLTGAGELFF
>TRBV20-1|many|TRBJ2-5|TRBD1
TGCAGTGCTTTGGGACAGGGGGGAGAGACCCAGTACTTC
CSALGQGGETQYF
>TRBV24-1|many|TRBJ2-1|-
TGTGCCACCAGTCCAACATGGGGGAATGAGCAGTTCTTC
CATSPTWGNEQFF
>TRBV20-1|few|TRBJ2-7|-
TGCAGTGCTAGATTATTTCCGGCCTCCTACGAGCAGTACTTC
CSARLFPASYEQYF
>TRBV5-5|many|TRBJ2-7|-
TGTGCCAGCAGCTTTGGAGGTCCCTACGAGCAGTACTTC
CASSFGGPYEQYF
>TRBV6-5|many|TRBJ1-1|-
TGTGCCAGCAGTTACTCCGATAACACTGAAGCTTTCTTT
CASSYSDNTEAFF
>TRBV20-1|medium-sized|TRBJ2-2|-
TGCAGTGCTAGAGACGGAAGGGTCAACACCGGGGAGCTGTTTTTT
CSARDGRVNTGELFF
>TRBV4-2|many|TRBJ1-4|-
TGTGCCAGCAGCCCTGGACAGAATAATGAAAAACTGTTTTTT
CASSPGQNNEKLFF
>TRBV5-1|many|TRBJ2-2|TRBD2
TGCGCCAGCAGCTTGGCTTTGGGACTAGCAAACACCGGGGAGCTGTTTTTT
CASSLALGLANTGELFF
>TRBV7-9|many|TRBJ2-1|-
TGTGCCAGCAGCTTAACGATGAGCTCCTACAATGAGCAGTTCTTC
CASSLTMSSYNEQFF
>TRBV6-5|many|TRBJ1-1|-
TGTGCCAGCAGTTACGGTGGGGAGAACACTGAAGCTTTCTTT
CASSYGGENTEAFF
>TRBV7-3|many|TRBJ2-7|-
TGTGCCAGCAGCTCCGCGGTCGGAGGCGAGCAGTACTTC
CASSSAVGGEQYF
>TRBV5-6|many|TRBJ1-2|-
TGTGCCAGCAGCTTTGTGGGGACGACTAACTATGGCTACACCTTC
CASSFVGTTNYGYTF
>TRBV3-1|many|TRBJ1-1|-
TGTGCCAGCAGCCAAGCAGAACGAGCTGAAGCTTTCTTT
CASSQAERAEAFF
>TRBV12-3/TRBV12-4|many|TRBJ1-5|-
TGTGCCAGCAGTCCCCGGGGAGGGCCCCAGCCCCAGCATTTT
CASSPRGGPQPQHF
>TRBV5-1|many|TRBJ2-5|-
TGCGCCAGCAGCCGTAAAGCGGGCCAAGAGACCCAGTACTTC
CASSRKAGQETQYF
>TRBV10-2|many|TRBJ1-2|-
TGCGCCAGCAGTATCCAGGGGCAGGTTAACTATGGCTACACCTTC
CASSIQGQVNYGYTF
>TRBV7-9|many|TRBJ2-3|-
TGTGCCAGCAGCTTAGAAGTCAGCACAGATACGCAGTATTTT
CASSLEVSTDTQYF
>TRBV15|many|TRBJ2-4|-
TGTGCCACCAGCAGAGGGGGACTCCAGATAGCCAAAAACATTCAGTACTTC
CATSRGGLQIAKNIQYF
>TRBV6-2/TRBV6-3|many|TRBJ2-1|-
TGTGCCAGCAGCCGGGCACACTTC
CASSRAHF
>TRBV4-3|many|TRBJ2-1|TRBD1
TGCGCCAGCAGCCAAACCCCGGACAGGGGCGGAATTAACTTTCTCTCCTACAATGAGCAGTTCTTC
CASSQTPDRGGINFLSYNEQFF
>TRBV29-1|many|TRBJ2-7|TRBD2
TGCAGCGTTGAGAGCGGGAGCTACGAGCAGTACTTC
CSVESGSYEQYF
>TRBV7-9|many|TRBJ1-3|-
TGTGCCAGCAGCCGGCCTGGGGGAAACACCATATATTTT
CASSRPGGNTIYF
>TRBV20-1|many|TRBJ2-4|TRBD2
TGCAGTGCTAAGGAAGTGGGAGGGAACATTCAGTACTTC
CSAKEVGGNIQYF
>TRBV20-1|many|TRBJ2-1|TRBD2
TGCAGTGCTTCTCCGGCTAGCGGGAAGTACAATGAGCAGTTCTTC
CSASPASGKYNEQFF
>TRBV6-6|many|TRBJ1-1|TRBD1
TGTGCCAGCAGTTTTAACCTGGGACAGGCGGAAGCTTTCTTT
CASSFNLGQAEAFF
>TRBV24-1|many|TRBJ2-3|-
TGTGCCACCAGAGGACAGCTCACAGATACGCAGTATTTT
CATRGQLTDTQYF